A selection of T cell receptor beta chains follows, all from one sample in a study of T cell responses to AZD1222 COVID-19 vaccine. Sequencing used immunoSEQ multiplex PCR; TCRdb keeps in-frame clones, though not all of them. Of about 64,000 clones in the sample, 75% to 95% are singletons; the top ten hold 6.3%. The input for sequencing was peripheral blood, taken 28 days after the second dose of the MenACWY control vaccine. These TCRs come from an adult who received the MenACWY meningococcal vaccine as a control. The CDR3 runs from the conserved cysteine through the conserved F or W. Clone size appears in some rows only: once, few, many, or a class for an expanded clone.

v_call,clone_size,cdr3_aa
TRBV5-1,-,CASHLATSGSRDEQFF
TRBV18,-,CASSPLRETQYF
TRBV5-4,-,CASRPGEGPNEKLFF
TRBV2,-,CASRGQGWEKLFF
TRBV6-5,-,CASVGQGANSPLHF
TRBV18,-,CASSPPITAGVSSYNEQFF
TRBV7-2,-,CASSPWREGTDTQYF
TRBV4-1,-,CASSQSSDGSLSGNTIYF
TRBV6-2/TRBV6-3,few,CASSGRGYTEAFF
TRBV5-6,-,CASSLSIDEQFF
TRBV24-1,-,CATSEAGLAKNIQYF
TRBV19,-,CASSPEGGPGGRRDEKLFF
TRBV27,-,CASRGMTSPLHF
TRBV19,few,CASATKGDTEAFF
TRBV7-2,-,CASSPDQGVEPQHF
TRBV5-6,-,CASGLAEETQYF
TRBV11-2,-,CASSLGRGILNEQFF
TRBV27,once,CASSFGGGREETQYF